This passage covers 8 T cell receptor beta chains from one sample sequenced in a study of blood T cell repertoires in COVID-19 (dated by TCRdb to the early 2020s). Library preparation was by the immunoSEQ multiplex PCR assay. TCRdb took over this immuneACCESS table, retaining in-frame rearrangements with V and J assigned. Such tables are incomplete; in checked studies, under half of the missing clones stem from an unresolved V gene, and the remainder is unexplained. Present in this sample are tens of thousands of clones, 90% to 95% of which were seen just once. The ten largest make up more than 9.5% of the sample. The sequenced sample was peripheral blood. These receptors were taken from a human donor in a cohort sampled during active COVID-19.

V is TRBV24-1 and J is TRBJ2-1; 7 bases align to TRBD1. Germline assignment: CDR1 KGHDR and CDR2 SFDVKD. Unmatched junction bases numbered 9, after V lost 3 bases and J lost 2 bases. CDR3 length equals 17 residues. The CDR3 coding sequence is TGTGCCACCAGTGATCAACAGGGGTCCGGCACCTACAATGAGCAGTTCTTC. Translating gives CATSDQQGSGTYNEQFF.

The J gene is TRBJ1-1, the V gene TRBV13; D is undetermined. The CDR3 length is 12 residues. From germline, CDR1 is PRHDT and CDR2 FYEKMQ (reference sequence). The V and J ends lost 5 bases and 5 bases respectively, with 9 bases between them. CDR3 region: CASSPLRTEAFF. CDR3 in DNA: TGTGCCAGCAGCCCCCTCCGGACTGAAGCTTTCTTT.

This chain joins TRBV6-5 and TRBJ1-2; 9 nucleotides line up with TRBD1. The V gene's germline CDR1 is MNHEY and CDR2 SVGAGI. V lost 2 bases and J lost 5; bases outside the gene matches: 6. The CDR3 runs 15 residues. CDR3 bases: TGTGCCAGCAGTTACCCGGGGACAGGGACATATGGCTACACCTTC. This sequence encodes CASSYPGTGTYGYTF.

Written as DNA, the CDR3 is TGTGCCACCCCGGGGAGCGGGAGGGCTCCGTACGAGCAGTACTTC. Translated: CATPGSGRAPYEQYF. This chain uses TRBV28 with TRBJ2-7, with TRBD2 matching 10 bases. CDR3 length: 15 residues. CDR1 is MDHEN, CDR2 SYDVKM, per germline. V lost 10 bases, J lost 4 bases, and 13 bases stayed unmatched. Combining the CDR3 with reference TRBV28 and TRBJ2-7 gives the whole variable domain DVKVTQSSRYLVKRTGEKVFLECVQDMDHENMFWYRQDPGLGLRLIYFSYDVKMKEKGDIPEGYSVSREKKERFSLILESASTNQTSMYLCATPGSGRAPYEQYFGPGTRLTVT.

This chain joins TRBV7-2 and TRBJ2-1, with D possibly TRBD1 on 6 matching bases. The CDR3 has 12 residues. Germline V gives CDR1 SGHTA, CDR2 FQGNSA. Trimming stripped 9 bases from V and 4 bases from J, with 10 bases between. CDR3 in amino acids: CASLQGYNEQFF. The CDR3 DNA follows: TGTGCCAGTCTACAGGGTTACAATGAGCAGTTCTTC.

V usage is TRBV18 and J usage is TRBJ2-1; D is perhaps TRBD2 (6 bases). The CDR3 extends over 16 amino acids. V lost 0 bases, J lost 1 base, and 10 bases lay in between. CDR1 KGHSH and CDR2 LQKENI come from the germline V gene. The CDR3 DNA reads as TGTGCCAGCTCACCACCACGAGCGGGTTCCTACAATGAGCAGTTCTTC. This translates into CASSPPRAGSYNEQFF.

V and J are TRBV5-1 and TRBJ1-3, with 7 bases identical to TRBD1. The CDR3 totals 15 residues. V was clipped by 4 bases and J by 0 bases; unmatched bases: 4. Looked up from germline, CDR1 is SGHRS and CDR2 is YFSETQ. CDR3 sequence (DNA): TGCGCCAGCAGCACGGACAGGAACTCTGGAAACACCATATATTTT. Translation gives CASSTDRNSGNTIYF.

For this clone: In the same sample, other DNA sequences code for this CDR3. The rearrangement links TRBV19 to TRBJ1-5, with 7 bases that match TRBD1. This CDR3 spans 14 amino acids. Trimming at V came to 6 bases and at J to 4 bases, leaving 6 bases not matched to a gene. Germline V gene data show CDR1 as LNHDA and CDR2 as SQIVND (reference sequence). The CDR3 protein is CASRTGLGNQPQHF. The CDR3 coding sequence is TGTGCCAGTAGGACAGGGTTAGGTAATCAGCCCCAGCATTTT.